This TCR beta chain was sequenced in a study of OX40 agonist ivuxolimab in advanced cancers. Study details: Patients were treated with intravenous ivuxolimab, dosed at 0.01 to 10 mg/kg and infused every 2 weeks. Three dose-escalation patients had partial responses: one with hepatocellular carcinoma and two with cutaneous melanoma. Findings of the study overall: CD4+ and CD8+ blood T cells expanded clonally by week 6 at 0.1 to 3.0 mg/kg.

Turning to this clone: The antigen remains undetermined.

The trim removed 4 bases at V and 6 bases at J, leaving 7 bases unmatched. The CDR3 is made up of 14 amino acids. Germline V gene lookup returns CDR1 SGDLS and CDR2 YYNGEE. Sequencing was performed with immunoSEQ multiplex PCR; in TCRdb, only in-frame clones are kept and a portion is missing. The table has some 58,000 clones, 75% to 90% seen once. The sequence was obtained from an adult with an advanced solid tumor such as melanoma, head and neck, liver or kidney cancer. Sequenced material: CD4+ or CD8+ T cells sorted from blood, taken in a trial of the OX40 agonist ivuxolimab. V is TRBV9 and J is TRBJ2-4, with 7 bases identical to TRBD1. This CDR3 is CASSSPGQRNIQYF. The CDR3 DNA sequence: TGTGCCAGCAGCAGCCCGGGACAGAGAAACATTCAGTACTTC.